Listed here are 14 T cell receptor beta chains from one sample, sequenced in a study of blood T cell repertoires in COVID-19 (dated by TCRdb to about 2020). Library construction relied on the immunoSEQ multiplex PCR assay. Here the immuneACCESS table is served through TCRdb, limited to in-frame sequences with V and J called. Missing clones are a known gap in these copies; in checked studies unresolved V genes cover under half, and the rest lacks a known reason. Counted in this sample were 40,000 to 60,000 clones; approximately 84% of them appeared once. The ten largest clones add up to 4% to 5.5% of the sample. Sequencing was done on a sample of peripheral blood. Receptors were obtained from a man aged 45-60 years with active COVID-19.

The table lists this clone with a few counts. J is TRBJ2-3 and V is TRBV4-2, with 9 bases fitting TRBD2. Germline V gene lookup returns CDR1 LGHNA and CDR2 YNFKEQ. The CDR3 covers 13 residues. J was trimmed by 8 bases and V by 8 bases; bases with no gene match: 8. The CDR3 nucleotides read TGTGCCAGCCAAGGGGGACTAGCAGCTACGCAGTATTTT. Encoded protein: CASQGGLAATQYF.

In this sample, this clone turned up a few times. The V and J genes are TRBV6-5 and TRBJ1-2, with 7 bases aligning to TRBD1. After removal of 2 bases from V and 4 bases from J, the junction contained 4 bases not matched to a gene. The CDR3 extends over 14 amino acids. Per germline, CDR1 MNHEY and CDR2 SVGAGI. The CDR3 region has the DNA TGTGCCAGCAGTTACCACCGGGACAGCTATGGCTACACCTTC. Its translation: CASSYHRDSYGYTF.

The genes are TRBV5-4 and TRBJ2-3, with 9 bases matching TRBD2. CDR3 length: 15 amino acids. The germline V gene has CDR1 SGHNT and CDR2 YYREEE (reference sequence). V shed 5 bases and J 2 bases; nucleotides not matched to a gene: 6. CDR3 coding DNA: TGTGCCAGCAGTCCCGGGACTAGCCACACAGATACGCAGTATTTT. Encoded protein: CASSPGTSHTDTQYF.

The CDR3 bases are TGTGCCAGCAGTCCCTCGTCGGGGTACGAGCAGTACTTC. As protein: CASSPSSGYEQYF. The chain links TRBV12-3 or TRBV12-4 to TRBJ2-7; D is perhaps TRBD2 (5 bases). The V gene lost 5 bases and the J gene lost 4 bases, with 12 bases spanning the gap. CDR3 size: 13 residues.

The chain uses TRBV7-9 and TRBJ2-2; possible D gene TRBD2, 5 bases. Trimming took off 2 bases at V and 0 bases at J, with 13 bases between the two ends. The germline CDR1 and CDR2 sequences are SEHNR and FQNEAQ (reference sequence). CDR3 size: 17 residues. DNA for the CDR3: TGTGCCAGCAGCTTATCCGCCGGAGGAACGAACACCGGGGAGCTGTTTTTT. Its protein is CASSLSAGGTNTGELFF.

V is TRBV13 and J is TRBJ2-1; weak D call: TRBD2 (6 bases). The CDR3 is made up of 16 amino acids. Per the germline V gene, CDR1 is PRHDT and CDR2 is FYEKMQ (reference sequence). Trimming took off 4 bases at V and 1 base at J, with 14 bases between the two ends. The CDR3 loop is CASSSLGGGSYNEQFF. In DNA form, the CDR3 reads TGTGCCAGCAGCTCCCTCGGGGGTGGGTCCTACAATGAGCAGTTCTTC.

The chain recombines TRBV4-3 with TRBJ1-2; D call uncertain. Trimming removed 0 bases at V and 4 bases at J, with 12 bases between. This CDR3 is 15 amino acids long. The germline CDR1 and CDR2 sequences are LGHNA and YSLEER. The CDR3 DNA reads as TGCGCCAGCAGCCAAGATTTGGGAGTTGGCTATGGCTACACCTTC. It codes for CASSQDLGVGYGYTF.

This chain uses TRBV7-9 with TRBJ1-1; possibly TRBD1 for D (5 bases). This CDR3 comprises 13 residues. Per germline, CDR1 SEHNR and CDR2 FQNEAQ (reference sequence). V lost 6 bases to trimming and J lost 5 bases, with 13 bases between them. The CDR3 loop is CASRPTGITEAFF. In DNA, the CDR3 is TGTGCCAGCAGGCCTACAGGTATTACTGAAGCTTTCTTT.

The rearrangement joins TRBV6-5 to TRBJ1-2, with D tentatively TRBD1 (5 bases). Looked up from germline, CDR1 is MNHEY and CDR2 is SVGAGI. Deletions cut 4 bases from V and 6 bases from J, with 15 bases between. The CDR3 covers 14 residues. The CDR3: CASSWAGICHGYTF. As DNA, the CDR3 is TGTGCCAGCAGTTGGGCAGGGATATGCCATGGCTACACCTTC.

The rearrangement uses TRBV24-1 and TRBJ2-2, with 11 bases identical to TRBD1. CDR3 length: 16 amino acids. Germline trimming cut 5 bases from V and 6 bases from J; bases unmatched to any gene: 7. The germline V gene encodes CDR1 KGHDR and CDR2 SFDVKD. The CDR3, as DNA: TGTGCCACCAGTGGACCCGGGACAGGGGGAGCCGGGGAGCTGTTTTTT. It translates to CATSGPGTGGAGELFF.

The chain has TRBV10-3 and TRBJ2-7, with TRBD2 identical over 11 bases. Losses at the gene ends were 10 bases for V and 2 bases for J; bases not matched to a gene: 7. Germline loops: CDR1 ENHRY, CDR2 SYGVKD. This CDR3 comprises 14 residues. The CDR3 DNA is TGTGCCACCTTCCCGGGACTAGCGGCCTACGAGCAGTACTTC. It translates to CATFPGLAAYEQYF.

The chain recombines TRBV21-1 with TRBJ2-1; the tabulated D call, TRBD1, remains unverified against the DNA. TRBV21-1 is termed a pseudogene. The CDR3 length is 15 residues. The CDR3 reads CASVPSDTRYNEQFF. The CDR3 region has the DNA TGTGCCAGCGTTCCCTCGGACACGCGCTACAATGAGCAGTTCTTC.

This clone was counted once. For the CDR3, the DNA is TGTGCCAGCAGCTTCATTCGAAGCGGGGGATACGATACGCAGTATTTT. Protein product: CASSFIRSGGYDTQYF. This sequence joins TRBV11-3 and TRBJ2-3, with 8 bases fitting TRBD2. The V and J ends lost 3 bases and 6 bases, in that order; junction bases with no gene match: 11. There are 16 residues in the CDR3. Germline V CDR1 and CDR2: SGHNT, YENEEA.

This sequence joins TRBV6-1 and TRBJ2-7; 8 bases map to TRBD1. The CDR3 covers 15 residues. Trimming cost V 2 bases and J 4 bases; bases outside gene matches: 7. Germline-derived CDR1 and CDR2 are MNHNS and SASEGT. The CDR3 DNA follows: TGTGCCAGCAGTGAAACAGCAGGGGGCGGGTACGAGCAGTACTTC. Amino acid sequence: CASSETAGGGYEQYF.